This T cell receptor beta chain was observed in a study of human T cells and chemical hapten exposure (dated by TCRdb to the early 2020s). Context from the whole study: The libraries were sequenced as a pool, and the TCR yield per sample differed mostly because of small variations in library volumes within the pool. This study followed changes in the peripheral blood TCR repertoire in vivo during primary and secondary sensitization of alopecia patients to the hapten diphenylcyclopropenone (DPC). For every blood RNA sample, sequencing covered both the TCR alpha and TCR beta chains. The research as a whole found: No change with DPC sensitization was found in the number of TCRs above 1 in 1000 frequency, and no evidence of global repertoire structure alterations was found. After repeated subsampling, changes were observed in the strength of the expansion versus patch-test correlation and in the threshold at which the correlation became significant.

Library construction relied on 5' RACE. The reads were generated on an Illumina MiSeq. Library preparation attached unique molecular identifiers to individual cDNA molecules for quantitative, reproducible TCR counting. The source study handled its data this way. Samples had a median of 95,638 TCRs, with a range from about 20,000 to 690,600. The Decombinator software suite was used to annotate the V, J and CDR3 of the TCR reads. Every sample was subsampled to the same number of TCRs (28,000) for the PS versus PT1 abundance plots. Expanded TCRs were defined as absent before sensitization and observed at least eight times at the 2-week time point. TCRdb redid the processing of the public reads, applying fastp at Q25 and MiXCR, and retained in-frame beta chains. Rows are combined by CDR3 protein, so each entry shows the most common genes and DNA. The authors' filters were not applied to this entry. Within this sample are 110,000 or so distinct CDR3 sequences, with approximately 20% of them counted one time only. The ten most abundant clones make up approximately 2.8% of the sample.

Total RNA was extracted from unfractionated whole blood that had been collected in Tempus Blood RNA tubes. Four or five healthy volunteers acted as controls for TCR sequencing and had blood drawn at day 0, 2 weeks and 6 weeks. About this clonotype: Its antigen target is currently unknown. Within one base of it there is no much larger clone, and no base qualities were kept.

V and J lose 2 bases and 1 base, and a span of 14 bases separates them. From a lookup of the germline V gene, CDR1 and CDR2 are MNHEY and SVGAGI. The cysteine opens and the phenylalanine closes a CDR3 of 16 amino acids. The entry retains the CDR3 DNA only, 48 bases that are in frame from base 1. The sequence joins TRBV6-5 to TRBJ1-2, with the D gene not clear enough to name. The sequence derives from a human donor in good health. The CDR3 in this case is CASSYRVGESNYGYTF. The sequenced DNA is TGTGCCAGCAGTTACAGGGTTGGGGAGAGTAACTATGGCTACACCTTC.